This T cell receptor beta chain was identified during a study of patients and donors after allogeneic stem cell transplantation. TCRdb itself ran the RT-PCR reads through MiXCR, one entry per CDR3 protein. The data contain tens of thousands of distinct CDR3 sequences, about a quarter of them singletons. The CDR3 extends over 13 amino acids. Germline V lookup: CDR1 SGHNT, CDR2 YENEEA. V lost 4 bases and J lost 4, with 10 bases in between. The source is a human donor who was either an allogeneic HSCT recipient or a stem cell or donor lymphocyte infusion donor (not recorded which). It is not recorded whose cells these are; they may come from a transplant donor. Sequencing used blood, either unsorted or a sorted T cell fraction (not recorded which). The rearrangement uses TRBV11-3 and TRBJ1-1; tentatively, D is TRBD1 (6 bases). The CDR3 sequence: CASSSRTATEAFF. As DNA, the CDR3 is TGTGCCAGCAGCTCAAGGACAGCCACTGAAGCTTTCTTT.